The TCR beta chain under discussion was sequenced for a study of technical replicates of blood from a handful of donors. Method: immunoSEQ multiplex PCR; TCRdb's copy keeps in-frame clones and lacks some. The sample yields 100,000 or so clones, approximately 96% seen once. The CDR3 has 13 residues. V gave up 6 bases and J gave up 5 bases, with 13 bases separating them. In germline, CDR1 is MDHEN, CDR2 SYDVKM. The sample comprised T cells isolated from PBMCs. The source is a human donor in good health. The chain couples TRBV28 to TRBJ2-5, with a weak D call TRBD2 (5 bases). The CDR3 region is CASRLTSTETQYF. CDR3 nucleotide sequence: TGTGCCAGCAGGTTAACTAGTACGGAGACCCAGTACTTC.